The 26 T cell receptor beta chains listed next were all sequenced from one sample in a study of cytomegalovirus exposure and HLA in healthy donors. Sequencing used immunoSEQ multiplex PCR; TCRdb keeps in-frame clones, though not all of them. The repertoire holds about 130,000 clones, with 89% as singletons. The specimen was PBMCs. The source of these receptors is a woman under 30 in good health and CMV-seropositive.

The CDR3 here is CASSPSRTGQFYNEQFF. DNA for the CDR3: TGTGCCAGCAGTCCCTCCCGGACAGGGCAGTTTTACAATGAGCAGTTCTTC. V usage is TRBV27 and J usage is TRBJ2-1; 8 nucleotides agree with TRBD1. CDR3 length: 17 residues. Germline V gene lookup returns CDR1 MNHEY and CDR2 SMNVEV (reference sequence). The V segment lost 5 bases and the J segment 4 bases; nucleotides outside the gene matches: 13.

V is TRBV28 and J is TRBJ2-5, with TRBD1 matching over 7 bases. V dropped 6 bases and J dropped 1; count of bases not matched to a gene: 8. Germline V gives CDR1 MDHEN, CDR2 SYDVKM. This CDR3 has 15 amino acids. In nucleotides, the CDR3 is TGTGCCAGCAGCCGTTCCGGGACAGCCCAAGAGACCCAGTACTTC. The encoded protein is CASSRSGTAQETQYF.

The gene calls are TRBV18 and TRBJ2-5; no reliable D call. Per germline, CDR1 KGHSH and CDR2 LQKENI. The CDR3 loop spans 14 amino acids. V was shortened by 0 bases and J by 1 base, with 6 bases between the two germline ends. In nucleotides, the CDR3 is TGTGCCAGCTCACCACCGGTTAGCCAAGAGACCCAGTACTTC. Translation gives CASSPPVSQETQYF.

This rearrangement joins TRBV27 to TRBJ2-7; the match to TRBD1 covers 8 bases. J was trimmed by 2 bases and V by 6 bases; bases with no gene match: 3. From germline, CDR1 is MNHEY and CDR2 SMNVEV (reference sequence). This CDR3 comprises 13 residues. CDR3: CASSQGAPYEQYF. CDR3 DNA sequence: TGTGCCAGCAGCCAGGGGGCTCCCTACGAGCAGTACTTC.

The chain links TRBV5-1 to TRBJ1-1, with 9 positions matching TRBD1. Trimming removed 3 bases from V and 1 base from J; junction bases left unmatched: 7. Germline CDR1 is SGHRS and CDR2 is YFSETQ. The CDR3 runs 16 residues. The CDR3 spells CASSSGQGRSNTEAFF. DNA of the CDR3: TGCGCCAGCAGCTCGGGACAGGGCCGTTCGAACACTGAAGCTTTCTTT. Full variable domain (remainder filled in from reference TRBV5-1 and TRBJ1-1): KAGVTQTPRYLIKTRGQQVTLSCSPISGHRSVSWYQQTPGQGLQFLFEYFSETQRNKGNFPGRFSGRQFSNSRSEMNVSTLELGDSALYLCASSSGQGRSNTEAFFGQGTRLTVV.

The rearrangement uses TRBV29-1 and TRBJ2-3; 11 positions agree with TRBD2. V lost 6 bases, J lost 4 bases, and 6 bases stayed unmatched. This CDR3 spans 14 amino acids. From germline, CDR1 is SQVTM and CDR2 ANQGSEA. This CDR3 is CSVHSGGAADTQYF. The CDR3 coding sequence is TGCAGCGTCCATAGCGGGGGGGCCGCAGATACGCAGTATTTT.

This chain joins TRBV4-1 and TRBJ2-3, with a weak D call TRBD2 (5 bases). The V and J ends lost 4 bases and 2 bases respectively, with 19 bases between them. The CDR3 has 17 residues. The V gene's germline CDR1 is MGHRA and CDR2 YSYEKL. The CDR3 DNA reads TGCGCCAGCAGCCTCCCCCTGTGGGGAGCAGCCACAGATACGCAGTATTTT. Translation gives CASSLPLWGAATDTQYF.

The CDR3 loop is CASKHTDTQYF. CDR3 in DNA: TGTGCCAGCAAGCACACAGATACGCAGTATTTT. The chain employs TRBV25-1 and TRBJ2-3; no firm D call. The CDR3 has 11 amino acids. V was cut by 7 bases and J by 2 bases, with 4 bases left in between. Per germline, CDR1 MGHDK and CDR2 SYGVNS.

This clone turned up a few times. V is TRBV27 and J is TRBJ2-1; 7 bases map to TRBD2. V lost 3 bases and J lost 6; bases outside the gene matches: 11. CDR1 and CDR2 from the germline V gene are MNHEY and SMNVEV (reference sequence). The CDR3 spans 16 residues. The CDR3 DNA is TGTGCCAGCAGTTTTTCACTAGCGAAAGATTTCAATGAGCAGTTCTTC. Protein sequence: CASSFSLAKDFNEQFF.

The chain carries TRBV4-1 and TRBJ2-1, with 7 bases identical to TRBD2. The CDR3 totals 13 residues. V lost 5 bases to trimming and J lost 5 bases; unmatched junction nucleotides: 3. Per the germline V gene, CDR1 is MGHRA and CDR2 is YSYEKL. CDR3 loop: CASSTSADNEQFF. In nucleotides, the CDR3 is TGCGCCAGCAGCACTAGCGCTGACAATGAGCAGTTCTTC.

The chain recombines TRBV7-2 with TRBJ2-1; tentatively, D is TRBD2 (6 bases). Germline lookup yields CDR1 SGHTA and CDR2 FQGNSA. Trimming removed 8 bases from V and 0 bases from J, with 17 bases in between. The CDR3 spans 16 residues. CDR3 residues: CASALGPTSSYNEQFF. CDR3 bases: TGTGCCAGCGCATTAGGACCGACTAGCTCCTACAATGAGCAGTTCTTC.

The rearrangement joins TRBV5-1 to TRBJ1-4, with D perhaps matching TRBD1 (5 bases). Germline loops: CDR1 SGHRS, CDR2 YFSETQ. Trimming removed 2 bases at V and 11 bases at J, with 10 bases between. The CDR3 extends over 12 amino acids. CDR3 in amino acids: CASSLGGDKLFF. The CDR3 nucleotides read TGCGCCAGCAGCTTAGGAGGGGATAAACTGTTTTTT.

The V call is TRBV4-2, the J call TRBJ1-1, with 8 bases identical to TRBD1. The CDR3 sequence is 16 residues long. The germline V gene encodes CDR1 LGHNA and CDR2 YNFKEQ. Unmatched junction bases numbered 10, after V lost 0 bases and J lost 7 bases. The CDR3 spells CASSQDLTGGKIEAFF. CDR3 DNA sequence: TGTGCCAGCAGCCAAGATCTCACAGGGGGGAAAATTGAAGCTTTCTTT.

This clone was seen a single time. This sequence joins TRBV6-6 and TRBJ1-2; D unresolved. The germline V gene has CDR1 MNHNY and CDR2 SVGAGI (reference sequence). Trimming left V 5 bases short and J 4 bases short, with 5 bases between. This CDR3 is 11 amino acids long. CDR3 amino acids: CASSPLYGYTF. For the CDR3, the DNA is TGTGCCAGCAGTCCTCTCTATGGCTACACCTTC.

The V call is TRBV2, the J call TRBJ2-1, with a possible D match to TRBD2 (5 bases). Germline V CDR1 and CDR2: SNHLY, FYNNEI. This CDR3 is 11 amino acids long. Between the trimmed V and J ends, which lost 7 bases and 12 bases, there was a span of 13 bases. Written as DNA, the CDR3 is TGTGCCAGCAACCCTTCCAGCGGGCAGTTCTTC. Protein sequence: CASNPSSGQFF.

The chain recombines TRBV5-4 with TRBJ2-3; TRBD1 agrees at 7 bases. Germline V CDR1 and CDR2: SGHNT, YYREEE (reference sequence). This CDR3 comprises 16 residues. V was clipped by 2 bases and J by 4 bases; unmatched bases: 10. DNA of the CDR3: TGTGCCAGCAGCTTCCATAAAGGGGGCAGGGCAGATACGCAGTATTTT. Residues: CASSFHKGGRADTQYF.

This chain uses TRBV4-1 with TRBJ2-2; 11 bases line up with TRBD1. The CDR3 loop spans 18 amino acids. Germline V gene data show CDR1 as MGHRA and CDR2 as YSYEKL. V lost 4 bases, J lost 4 bases, and 11 bases stayed unmatched. CDR3 DNA sequence: TGCGCCAGCAGCCCCCAAATGATGGACAGGGGGCGCACCGGGGAGCTGTTTTTT. It codes for CASSPQMMDRGRTGELFF.

The J gene is TRBJ2-3, the V gene TRBV2; 9 nucleotides agree with TRBD2. J lost 2 bases, V lost 2 bases, and 5 bases had no gene match. The CDR3 extends over 16 amino acids. CDR1 and CDR2 (germline): SNHLY, FYNNEI. CDR3 amino acids: CASSEIKRGVTDTQYF. The CDR3, as DNA: TGTGCCAGCAGTGAAATAAAGCGGGGGGTCACAGATACGCAGTATTTT.

The V gene is TRBV15, the J gene TRBJ1-1, with 7 bases that match TRBD1. The germline V gene has CDR1 LNHNV and CDR2 YYDKDF (reference sequence). This CDR3 is 15 amino acids long. V lost 4 bases, J lost 2 bases, and 7 bases stayed unmatched. Here the CDR3 reads CATSNQGQSNTEAFF. DNA for the CDR3: TGTGCCACCAGCAACCAGGGACAGTCCAACACTGAAGCTTTCTTT.

The J gene is TRBJ1-1, the V gene TRBV5-4, with D uncertain. Trimming pared 4 bases from V and 6 bases from J, leaving 10 bases between. This CDR3 has 12 amino acids. The germline V gene has CDR1 SGHNT and CDR2 YYREEE (reference sequence). The CDR3 coding sequence is TGTGCCAGCAGCCTGGGCAACTCTGAAGCTTTCTTT. This sequence encodes CASSLGNSEAFF.

The genes are TRBV6-5 and TRBJ2-7; tentative D call: TRBD1 (5 bases). Germline V gene lookup returns CDR1 MNHEY and CDR2 SVGAGI. Trimming left V 4 bases short and J 3 bases short, with 13 bases between. The CDR3 has 14 residues. CDR3 sequence reads: CASSSQGTLYEQYF. The CDR3 nucleotides are TGTGCCAGCAGTTCCCAGGGAACCCTCTACGAGCAGTACTTC.

This sequence joins TRBV18 and TRBJ1-6; the D gene is possibly TRBD1 (5 bases). Germline loops: CDR1 KGHSH, CDR2 LQKENI. CDR3 size: 14 residues. Trimming removed 3 bases from V and 5 bases from J, with 8 bases in between. This chain's CDR3 is CASSPTVNNSPLHF. The CDR3 region has the DNA TGTGCCAGCTCACCGACAGTTAATAATTCACCCCTCCACTTT.

The rearrangement uses TRBV7-2 and TRBJ1-2, with 8 bases fitting TRBD1. The CDR3 runs 14 residues. V was pared by 6 bases and J by 4 bases, with 7 bases of the junction left unmatched. Looked up from germline, CDR1 is SGHTA and CDR2 is FQGNSA. In DNA, the CDR3 is TGTGCCAGCAGTCCCGGACAGGGAGGCTATGGCTACACCTTC. It encodes CASSPGQGGYGYTF.

This clone was recorded only once. The V and J genes are TRBV19 and TRBJ2-1, with 16 bases aligning to TRBD2. The germline gives CDR1 LNHDA, CDR2 SQIVND (reference sequence). The CDR3 is 15 residues long. V lost 6 bases to trimming and J lost 9 bases; unmatched junction nucleotides: 5. The CDR3 region has the DNA TGTGCCAGTAGCCTCGGGACTAGCGGGGGGGTTGAGCAGTTCTTC. As protein: CASSLGTSGGVEQFF.

CDR3: CASSSPSPQGAREKLFF. In DNA, the CDR3 is TGTGCCAGCAGTTCTCCCTCCCCCCAGGGGGCGCGTGAAAAACTGTTTTTT. The gene calls are TRBV28 and TRBJ1-4; TRBD1 agrees at 8 bases. The ends lost 4 bases at V and 7 bases at J; junction bases unmatched: 14. Germline CDR1 MDHEN, CDR2 SYDVKM. This CDR3 has 17 amino acids.

The V gene is TRBV14, the J gene TRBJ1-6; D is possibly TRBD1 (6 bases). The CDR3 covers 20 residues. V shed 4 bases and J shed 7 bases, with 29 bases lying between them. Germline values: CDR1 SGHDN, CDR2 FVKESK. This CDR3 reads CASSLRGFPGQSRGNSPLHF. The CDR3 DNA reads TGTGCCAGCAGCCTTAGAGGATTTCCTGGACAGTCACGAGGAAATTCACCCCTCCACTTT.